A selection of T cell receptor beta chains follows, all from one sample in a study of blood T cells in healthy people across ages. TCRdb itself ran the 5' RACE reads through MiXCR, one entry per CDR3 protein. The repertoire consists of over 500,000 distinct CDR3 sequences, with approximately 52% occurring once and the leading ten covering roughly 12%. The specimen was blood. Every receptor here comes from a woman aged 80 or over in good health. Each CDR3 is given with its conserved first and last residue. A D gene is named only where the DNA matches it firmly. Not every row has a clone size; where given, it reads once, few, many or a size class.

j_gene,v_gene,abundance,d_gene,CDR3aa,CDR3nt
TRBJ2-7,TRBV9,many,.,CASSSPSAYEQYF,TGTGCCAGCAGCTCCCCCAGCGCCTACGAGCAGTACTTC
TRBJ2-5,TRBV12-3/TRBV12-4,.,TRBD2,CASSLAGLAGGQETQYF,TGTGCCAGCAGTTTAGCCGGACTAGCGGGAGGGCAAGAGACCCAGTACTTC
TRBJ2-1,TRBV21-1,few,.,CASSTQTSGGYNEQFF,TGTGCCAGCAGCACGCAAACTAGCGGGGGATACAATGAGCAGTTCTTC
TRBJ2-3,TRBV20-1,many,TRBD2,CSARALGLAGGPADTQYF,TGCAGTGCTAGAGCCCTGGGTCTAGCGGGGGGGCCCGCAGATACGCAGTATTTT
TRBJ2-2,TRBV7-8,few,.,CASSLIGGRATGELFF,TGTGCCAGCAGCTTAATTGGGGGGCGCGCCACCGGGGAGCTGTTTTTT
TRBJ1-5,TRBV4-1,.,.,CASSRSEGGNQPQHF,TGCGCCAGCAGCCGGTCCGAGGGAGGCAATCAGCCCCAGCATTTT
TRBJ2-7,TRBV6-6,.,TRBD1,CASSYTLRGKNYEQYF,TGTGCCAGCAGTTACACACTCAGGGGGAAGAACTACGAGCAGTACTTC
TRBJ1-1,TRBV6-2/TRBV6-3,few,.,CASSRTELNTEAFF,TGTGCCAGCAGTCGGACTGAACTGAACACTGAAGCTTTCTTT
TRBJ2-1,TRBV18,few,.,CASSPPPTPNEQFF,TGTGCCAGCTCACCACCGCCCACCCCCAATGAGCAGTTCTTC
TRBJ2-5,TRBV20-1,many,.,CSARTGLPQETQYF,TGCAGTGCTAGGACAGGTCTACCCCAAGAGACCCAGTACTTC
TRBJ2-1,TRBV7-2,.,.,CASRKSGSNHNERFF,TGTGCCAGCAGAAAATCAGGGAGCAATCACAATGAGCGGTTCTTC
TRBJ2-6,TRBV12-3/TRBV12-4,many,.,CASSPLFSGANVLTF,TGTGCCAGCAGCCCTCTGTTCTCTGGGGCCAACGTCCTGACTTTC
TRBJ2-1,TRBV25-1,few,.,CASSRPTAGAGYNEQFF,TGTGCCAGCAGTCGCCCGACAGCGGGCGCCGGGTACAATGAGCAGTTCTTC
TRBJ2-1,TRBV5-6,many,.,CASLDSLGGDEQFF,TGTGCCAGCCTAGACAGCCTAGGAGGAGATGAGCAGTTCTTC
TRBJ1-1,TRBV10-3,.,.,CAIATDLNTEAFF,TGTGCCATTGCGACAGACTTGAACACTGAAGCTTTCTTT
TRBJ1-2,TRBV30,once,.,CAWSVLPPGSNYGYTF,TGTGCCTGGAGTGTACTTCCCCCAGGCAGTAACTATGGCTACACCTTC